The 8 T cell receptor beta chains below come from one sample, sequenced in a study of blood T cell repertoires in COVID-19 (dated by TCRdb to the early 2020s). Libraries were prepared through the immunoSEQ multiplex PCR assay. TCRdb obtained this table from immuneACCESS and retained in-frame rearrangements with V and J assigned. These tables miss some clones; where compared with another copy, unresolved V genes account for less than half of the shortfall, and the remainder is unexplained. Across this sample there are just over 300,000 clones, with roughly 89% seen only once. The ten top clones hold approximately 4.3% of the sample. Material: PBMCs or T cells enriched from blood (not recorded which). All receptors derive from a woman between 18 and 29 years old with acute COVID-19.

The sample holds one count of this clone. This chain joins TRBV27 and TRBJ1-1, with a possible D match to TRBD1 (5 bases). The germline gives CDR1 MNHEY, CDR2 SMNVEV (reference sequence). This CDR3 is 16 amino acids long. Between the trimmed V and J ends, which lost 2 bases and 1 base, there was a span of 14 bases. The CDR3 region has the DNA TGTGCCAGCAGTTTAGCCTCGGGGGGACGGAACACTGAAGCTTTCTTT. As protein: CASSLASGGRNTEAFF.

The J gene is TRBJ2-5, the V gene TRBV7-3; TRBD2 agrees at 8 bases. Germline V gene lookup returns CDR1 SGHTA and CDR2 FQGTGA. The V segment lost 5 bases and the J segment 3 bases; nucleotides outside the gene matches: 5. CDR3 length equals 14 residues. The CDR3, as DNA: TGTGCCAGCAGCCGGGGGGGCTTAGAAGAGACCCAGTACTTC. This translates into CASSRGGLEETQYF.

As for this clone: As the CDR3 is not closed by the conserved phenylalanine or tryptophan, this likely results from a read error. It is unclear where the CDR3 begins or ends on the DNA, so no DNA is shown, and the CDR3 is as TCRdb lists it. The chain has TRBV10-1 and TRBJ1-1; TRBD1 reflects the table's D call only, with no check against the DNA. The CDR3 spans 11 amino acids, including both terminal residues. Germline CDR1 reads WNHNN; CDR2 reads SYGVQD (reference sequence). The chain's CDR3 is CASSPREEDPI.

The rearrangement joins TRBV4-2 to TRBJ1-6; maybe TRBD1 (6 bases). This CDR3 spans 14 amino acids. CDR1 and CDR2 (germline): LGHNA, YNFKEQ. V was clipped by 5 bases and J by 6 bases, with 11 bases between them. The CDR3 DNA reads TGTGCCAGCAGCTACAGGGAAGGTAATTCACCCCTCCACTTT. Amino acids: CASSYREGNSPLHF.

CDR3 in amino acids: CASSLGLTDYEQYF. The DNA for the CDR3 is TGCGCCAGCAGCTTGGGACTTACGGACTACGAGCAGTACTTC. The chain links TRBV5-1 to TRBJ2-7; D is unresolved. The CDR3 length is 14 residues. Germline-derived CDR1 and CDR2 are SGHRS and YFSETQ. Trimming stripped 0 bases from V and 3 bases from J, with 10 bases between.

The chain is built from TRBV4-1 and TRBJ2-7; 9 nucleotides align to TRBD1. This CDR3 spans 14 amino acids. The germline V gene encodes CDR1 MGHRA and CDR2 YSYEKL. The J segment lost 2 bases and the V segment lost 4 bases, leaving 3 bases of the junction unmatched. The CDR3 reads CASSPGTGTYEQYF. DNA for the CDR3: TGCGCCAGCAGCCCAGGGACAGGGACCTACGAGCAGTACTTC.

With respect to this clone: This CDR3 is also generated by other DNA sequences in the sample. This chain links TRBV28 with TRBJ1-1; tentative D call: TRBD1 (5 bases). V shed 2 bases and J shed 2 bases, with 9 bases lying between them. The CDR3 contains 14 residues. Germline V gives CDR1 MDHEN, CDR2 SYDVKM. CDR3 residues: CASSLRQGNTEAFF. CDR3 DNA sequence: TGTGCCAGCAGTTTAAGGCAGGGAAACACTGAAGCTTTCTTT.

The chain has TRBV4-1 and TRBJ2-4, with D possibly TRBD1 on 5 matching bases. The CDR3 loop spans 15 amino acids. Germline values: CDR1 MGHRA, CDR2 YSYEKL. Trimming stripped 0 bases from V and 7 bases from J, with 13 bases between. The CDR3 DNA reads TGCGCCAGCAGCCAAGAAGGGCAGGGTGATAACATTCAGTACTTC. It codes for CASSQEGQGDNIQYF.